What follows describes a single T cell receptor (beta chain). The data are from a study of patients and donors after allogeneic stem cell transplantation. Each CDR3 protein is one row after TCRdb ran MiXCR on the RT-PCR reads. The sample gives fewer than 500,000 distinct CDR3 sequences, 16% of which show up once; roughly 7% is in the top ten. Deletions cut 8 bases from V and 1 base from J, with 10 bases between. CDR3 length: 13 residues. Germline loops: CDR1 MNHEY, CDR2 SMNVEV (reference sequence). The sequence was obtained from a human donor who was either an allogeneic HSCT recipient or a stem cell or donor lymphocyte infusion donor (not recorded which). It is not recorded whose cells these are; they may come from a transplant donor. The chain has TRBV27 and TRBJ2-3, with D tentatively TRBD2 (5 bases). Sequenced material: blood, either unsorted or a sorted T cell fraction (not recorded which). CDR3 bases: TGTGCCAGCTTATCCGGGGGCACAGATACGCAGTATTTT. It codes for CASLSGGTDTQYF.